The 27 T cell receptor beta chains below all came from one sample that was sequenced in a study of cytomegalovirus exposure and HLA in healthy donors. PCR employed 60 Vbeta and 13 Jbeta primers. Sequencing used immunoSEQ multiplex PCR; TCRdb keeps in-frame clones, though not all of them. The table for this sample gives some 75,000 clones. Sequencing input: PBMCs. The source is a man aged 40-49 years in good health and CMV-seronegative.

The gene calls are TRBV10-2 and TRBJ1-1, with 10 bases lining up with TRBD1. The trim removed 3 bases at V and 6 bases at J, leaving 7 bases unmatched. Germline V CDR1 and CDR2: WSHSY, SAAADI. The CDR3 loop spans 15 amino acids. CDR3: CASSDPGTGDAEAFF. The CDR3 DNA reads as TGCGCCAGCAGTGACCCCGGGACAGGGGACGCTGAAGCTTTCTTT.

The CDR3 protein is CSDVQGGLGYTF. The DNA for the CDR3 is TGCAGCGACGTACAGGGAGGGCTTGGCTACACCTTC. The V call is TRBV29-1, the J call TRBJ1-2; perhaps TRBD1 as D (6 bases). The CDR3 has 12 amino acids. Trimming took 7 bases from V and 7 from J, leaving 16 bases between them. The germline CDR1 and CDR2 sequences are SQVTM and ANQGSEA.

Notes on this clone: The CDR3 ends on some other residue instead of the conserved phenylalanine or tryptophan, so this is likely a read error. The chain joins TRBV30 to TRBJ1-2; a possible D gene is TRBD1 (6 bases). There are 15 residues in the CDR3. V lost 0 bases and J lost 8, with 19 bases in between. Per the germline V gene, CDR1 is GTSNPN and CDR2 is SVGIG (reference sequence). CDR3 DNA: TGTGCCTGGAGTGTTGGACAGATTACCCCTCCGGGCTACACCCTC. Encoded protein: CAWSVGQITPPGYTL.

The chain combines TRBV15 with TRBJ2-2; possible D gene TRBD1, 6 bases. The CDR3 runs to 16 residues. The V end lost 8 bases, the J end lost 1 base, and 17 bases lay between the germline ends. Germline CDR1 LNHNV, CDR2 YYDKDF (reference sequence). The DNA for the CDR3 is TGTGCCACCGTAGAACGGACAGTACAGAACACCGGGGAGCTGTTTTTT. Translating it yields CATVERTVQNTGELFF. Combining the CDR3 with reference TRBV15 and TRBJ2-2 gives the whole variable domain DAMVIQNPRYQVTQFGKPVTLSCSQTLNHNVMYWYQQKSSQAPKLLFHYYDKDFNNEADTPDNFQSRRPNTSFCFLDIRSPGLGDTAMYLCATVERTVQNTGELFFGEGSRLTVL.

The chain combines TRBV28 with TRBJ2-1; 8 bases agree with TRBD2. The CDR3 extends over 15 amino acids. CDR1 MDHEN and CDR2 SYDVKM come from the germline V gene. The trim removed 6 bases at V and 2 bases at J, leaving 6 bases unmatched. In DNA, the CDR3 is TGTGCCAGCAGCCGTCTAGCGGGTACCTACAATGAGCAGTTCTTC. It encodes CASSRLAGTYNEQFF.

V is TRBV9 and J is TRBJ2-7; the D gene is possibly TRBD2 (6 bases). The CDR3 is made up of 15 amino acids. Trimming removed 0 bases from V and 3 bases from J, with 13 bases in between. Germline assignment: CDR1 SGDLS and CDR2 YYNGEE. The DNA for the CDR3 is TGTGCCAGCAGCGTAGCCCCAGGAGCGGGCTACGAGCAGTACTTC. Amino acids: CASSVAPGAGYEQYF.

This chain uses TRBV4-1 with TRBJ1-5; 12 bases agree with TRBD1. This CDR3 has 17 residues. The germline V gene encodes CDR1 MGHRA and CDR2 YSYEKL. Trimming cost V 0 bases and J 9 bases; bases outside gene matches: 9. DNA for the CDR3: TGCGCCAGCAGCCAAGAAGGGGACAGGGGGCCGGAGGCGCCCCAGCATTTT. This encodes CASSQEGDRGPEAPQHF.

V gene TRBV6-5 combines with J gene TRBJ2-2; D unresolved. This CDR3 has 14 residues. Germline V gene data show CDR1 as MNHEY and CDR2 as SVGAGI. With 5 bases removed from V and 3 bases from J, the gap between germline ends came to 10 bases. CDR3 DNA sequence: TGTGCCAGCAGTGACATATTCCACACCGGGGAGCTGTTTTTT. Translated, it gives CASSDIFHTGELFF.

The V call is TRBV5-5, the J call TRBJ1-1, with TRBD1 identical over 8 bases. This CDR3 contains 13 residues. V gave up 4 bases and J gave up 3 bases; unmatched junction bases: 2. Germline values: CDR1 SGHKS, CDR2 YYEKEE (reference sequence). The CDR3 protein is CASSADRDTEAFF. The CDR3 DNA is TGTGCCAGCAGCGCGGACAGGGACACTGAAGCTTTCTTT.

V is TRBV5-1 and J is TRBJ2-6; 9 bases align to TRBD1. Germline CDR1 SGHRS, CDR2 YFSETQ. CDR3 length: 19 amino acids. V gave up 1 base and J gave up 0 bases; unmatched junction bases: 8. This CDR3 is CASSLQPGQGFSGANVLTF. DNA for the CDR3: TGCGCCAGCAGCTTGCAACCGGGACAGGGTTTCTCTGGGGCCAACGTCCTGACTTTC.

The genes are TRBV5-1 and TRBJ1-2; TRBD1 matches 12 bases. The CDR3 runs 18 residues. Germline-derived CDR1 and CDR2 are SGHRS and YFSETQ. V shed 1 base, J shed 4 bases, and the junction held 11 bases outside the gene matches. The CDR3 here is CASSLYGTGGAEAYGYTF. The CDR3 DNA reads TGCGCCAGCAGCTTGTACGGGACAGGGGGCGCTGAGGCCTATGGCTACACCTTC.

To note about this clone: Germline is not matched at one junction end, which may reflect a read error. This sample also contains other DNA sequences that code for the same CDR3. The chain employs TRBV7-7 and TRBJ2-7; possible D gene TRBD2, 6 bases. The germline V gene has CDR1 SSHAT and CDR2 FNYEAQ (reference sequence). CDR3 length equals 13 residues. The DNA of the CDR3 is TGTGCTAGCAGCTTAGGGCGGGACTACGAGCAGTACTTC. As protein: CASSLGRDYEQYF.

CDR3 sequence (DNA): TGTGCCTGGAGGTCGACAGTGGGTGGCTACACCTTC. Translated: CAWRSTVGGYTF. The V gene is TRBV30, the J gene TRBJ1-2; tentative D call: TRBD1 (5 bases). Germline loops: CDR1 GTSNPN, CDR2 SVGIG (reference sequence). Trimming stripped 3 bases from V and 7 bases from J, with 12 bases between. The CDR3 has 12 residues.

J is TRBJ2-5 and V is TRBV5-4; 9 bases line up with TRBD1. The better agreement between TRBJ2-7 and the DNA end casts doubt on the J call. Germline V CDR1 and CDR2: SGHNT, YYREEE (reference sequence). The CDR3 is 14 residues long. The chain's CDR3 is CASSTGQGEYEQYF. DNA for the CDR3: TGTGCCAGCAGCACGGGACAGGGTGAGTACGAGCAGTACTTC.

The chain couples TRBV6-5 to TRBJ2-3; 9 positions agree with TRBD2. Germline V gene sequence: CDR1 MNHEY, CDR2 SVGAGI. The CDR3 runs 14 residues. With V trimmed by 7 bases and J by 6 bases, 8 bases remained unmatched. The CDR3 DNA is TGTGCCAGCAACCCTAGCGGGAAATGGGATACGCAGTATTTT. It specifies CASNPSGKWDTQYF.

This chain joins TRBV28 and TRBJ2-7; D might be TRBD1 (6 bases). CDR3 length equals 16 residues. Looked up from germline, CDR1 is MDHEN and CDR2 is SYDVKM. Between the trimmed V and J ends, which lost 4 bases and 1 base, there was a span of 17 bases. The CDR3 loop is CASSSWRQVGSYEQYF. The CDR3 nucleotides are TGTGCCAGCAGTTCGTGGAGACAGGTAGGGTCCTACGAGCAGTACTTC.

The CDR3 region has the DNA TGTGCCAGCAGCCCCGCGGAGACCCAGTACTTC. This translates into CASSPAETQYF. V and J are TRBV2 and TRBJ2-5; D gene ambiguous. V gave up 6 bases and J gave up 5 bases, with 7 bases separating them. The CDR3 runs to 11 residues. CDR1 and CDR2 (germline): SNHLY, FYNNEI.

The gene calls are TRBV7-2 and TRBJ1-1, with D perhaps TRBD1 (5 bases). Germline lookup yields CDR1 SGHTA and CDR2 FQGNSA. V was clipped by 1 base and J by 10 bases, with 13 bases between them. CDR3 length equals 13 residues. The CDR3 nucleotides read TGTGCCAGCAGCTTAGTAGGGGATCGCGGAGCTTTCTTT. It codes for CASSLVGDRGAFF.

The V and J genes are TRBV6-5 and TRBJ2-1; TRBD2 agrees at 11 bases. Germline V lookup: CDR1 MNHEY, CDR2 SVGAGI. Trimming took 6 bases from V and 7 from J; bases not matched to a gene: 8. The CDR3 consists of 15 residues. The CDR3 nucleotides are TGTGCCAGCAGGCGCACTAGCGGGGGAGGGAATGAGCAGTTCTTC. Its translation: CASRRTSGGGNEQFF.

This chain uses TRBV2 with TRBJ2-5; 8 bases match TRBD1. The V gene's germline CDR1 is SNHLY and CDR2 FYNNEI. The junction had 10 bases not matched to a gene; V was cut back by 7 bases and J by 3 bases. The CDR3 is made up of 15 amino acids. CDR3 nucleotides: TGTGCCAGCATGACAGGGGCCTTCGCCGAAGAGACCCAGTACTTC. It encodes CASMTGAFAEETQYF.

The rearrangement links TRBV18 to TRBJ1-1; D possibly corresponds to TRBD1 (6 bases). This CDR3 spans 14 amino acids. V gave up 3 bases and J gave up 2 bases, with 10 bases separating them. The germline CDR1 and CDR2 sequences are KGHSH and LQKENI. This CDR3 is CASSPGGLNTEAFF. CDR3 coding DNA: TGTGCCAGCTCACCGGGGGGGCTCAACACTGAAGCTTTCTTT.

The chain joins TRBV7-2 to TRBJ2-3; D might be TRBD1 (6 bases). The CDR3 covers 16 residues. The germline V and J ends were trimmed by 3 bases and 0 bases, with 13 bases remaining between them. Germline values: CDR1 SGHTA, CDR2 FQGNSA. CDR3 coding DNA: TGTGCCAGCAGCTTTAACAGGGCTACTAGCACAGATACGCAGTATTTT. Protein product: CASSFNRATSTDTQYF.

This rearrangement joins TRBV27 to TRBJ2-7; D is perhaps TRBD1 (6 bases). CDR3 size: 13 residues. Trimming took 4 bases from V and 2 from J, leaving 9 bases between them. The germline V gene encodes CDR1 MNHEY and CDR2 SMNVEV (reference sequence). CDR3 residues: CASSSDRAYEQYF. The CDR3 DNA sequence: TGTGCCAGCAGTTCGGACAGAGCCTACGAGCAGTACTTC.

The chain is built from TRBV7-8 and TRBJ2-1, with TRBD2 identical over 8 bases. The CDR3 is 16 residues long. V trimming: 1 base; J trimming: 6 bases; junction bases outside the gene matches: 8. Germline V gives CDR1 SGHVS, CDR2 FQNEAQ. The CDR3 loop reads CASSLVVAGNPNEQFF. The CDR3, as DNA: TGTGCCAGCAGCTTAGTGGTAGCGGGAAATCCCAATGAGCAGTTCTTC.

The rearrangement links TRBV4-1 to TRBJ1-5; no firm D call. V shed 6 bases and J shed 0 bases, with 9 bases lying between them. Germline CDR1 reads MGHRA; CDR2 reads YSYEKL. The CDR3 runs to 14 residues. The CDR3 region has the DNA TGCGCCAGCAGAAAAGAACTTAGCAATCAGCCCCAGCATTTT. Protein sequence: CASRKELSNQPQHF.

The genes are TRBV6-1 and TRBJ2-7; D perhaps matches TRBD1 (7 bases). This CDR3 is built from 16 residues. The germline CDR1 and CDR2 sequences are MNHNS and SASEGT. The V end lost 2 bases, the J end lost 3 bases, and 17 bases lay between the germline ends. CDR3 amino acids: CASSEPRGRLSYEQYF. The CDR3 bases are TGTGCCAGCAGTGAACCCAGGGGGAGGTTAAGCTACGAGCAGTACTTC.

The rearrangement links TRBV4-3 to TRBJ1-1; D gene uncertain. Germline V lookup: CDR1 LGHNA, CDR2 YSLEER. There are 14 residues in the CDR3. V shed 5 bases and J shed 5 bases, with 15 bases lying between them. The DNA for the CDR3 is TGCGCCAGCAGCGTAACAGTTGGCTTAACTGAAGCTTTCTTT. Translation: CASSVTVGLTEAFF.